The entry below describes one T cell receptor (beta chain). This study enrolled people aged about 18 to 100 from roughly 24 US geographic areas. This sample was taken from a study of blood T cell repertoires in COVID-19. Study-wide background: COVID-19 samples, acute and convalescent, were from the United States, Italy and Spain.

V shed 0 bases and J 6 bases; nucleotides not matched to a gene: 9. CDR1 and CDR2 from the germline V gene are SGDLS and YYNGEE. CDR3 length equals 16 residues. Per the original data handling: Amplification of reference gene primers provided the estimated nucleated cell counts. The repertoire was sequenced with immunoSEQ multiplex PCR; TCRdb's copy has only in-frame clones and lacks some. That table furnishes V, J and clone size, whereas the DNA furnished D and trimming. The sample gives 200,000 to 300,000 clones, around 89% of which show up once; under 2.5% is in the top ten. The chain joins TRBV9 to TRBJ1-2; 9 bases fit TRBD1. Material: PBMCs or T cells enriched from blood (not recorded which). This clonotype was obtained from a woman in her thirties or forties with acute COVID-19. As DNA, the CDR3 is TGTGCCAGCAGCGTAGAGCCCTGGGGACAGGGTAATGGCTACACCTTC. It specifies CASSVEPWGQGNGYTF.